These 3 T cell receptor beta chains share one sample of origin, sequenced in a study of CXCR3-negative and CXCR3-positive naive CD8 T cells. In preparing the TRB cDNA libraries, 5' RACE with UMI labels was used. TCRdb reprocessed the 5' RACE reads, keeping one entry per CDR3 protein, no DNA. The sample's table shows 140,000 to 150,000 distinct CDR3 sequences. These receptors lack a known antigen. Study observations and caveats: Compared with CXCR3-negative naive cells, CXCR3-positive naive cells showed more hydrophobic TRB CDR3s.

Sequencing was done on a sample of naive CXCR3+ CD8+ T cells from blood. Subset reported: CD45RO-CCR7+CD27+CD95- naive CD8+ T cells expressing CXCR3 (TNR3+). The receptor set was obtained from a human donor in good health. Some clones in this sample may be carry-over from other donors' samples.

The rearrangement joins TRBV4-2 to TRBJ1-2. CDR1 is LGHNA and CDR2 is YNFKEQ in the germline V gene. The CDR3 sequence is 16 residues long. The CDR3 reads CASSQEFGGANYGYTF.

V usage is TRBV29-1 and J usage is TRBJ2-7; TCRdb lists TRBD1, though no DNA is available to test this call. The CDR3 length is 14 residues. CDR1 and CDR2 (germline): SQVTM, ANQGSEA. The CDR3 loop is CSVEFTRGDYEQYF.

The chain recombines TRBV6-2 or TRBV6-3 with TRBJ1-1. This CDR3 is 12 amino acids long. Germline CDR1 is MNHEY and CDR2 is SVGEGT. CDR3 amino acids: CASTRENTEAFF.